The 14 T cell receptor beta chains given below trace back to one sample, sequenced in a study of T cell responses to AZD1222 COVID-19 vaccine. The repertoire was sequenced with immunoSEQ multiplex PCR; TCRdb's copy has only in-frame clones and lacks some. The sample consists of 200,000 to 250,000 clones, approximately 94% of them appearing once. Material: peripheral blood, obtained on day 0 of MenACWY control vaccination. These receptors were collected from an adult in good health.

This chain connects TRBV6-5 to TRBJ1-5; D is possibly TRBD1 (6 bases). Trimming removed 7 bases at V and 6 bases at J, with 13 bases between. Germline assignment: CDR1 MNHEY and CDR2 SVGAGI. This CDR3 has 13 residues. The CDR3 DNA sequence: TGTGCCAGCACCGAGGGGGGGGTTCAGCCCCAGCATTTT. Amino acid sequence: CASTEGGVQPQHF.

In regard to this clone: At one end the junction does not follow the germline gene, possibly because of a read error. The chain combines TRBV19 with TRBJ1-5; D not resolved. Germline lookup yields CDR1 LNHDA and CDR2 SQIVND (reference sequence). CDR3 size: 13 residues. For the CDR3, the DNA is TGTGCCAGTAGTATCCGCCTCAATCAACCCCAGCATTTT. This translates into CASSIRLNQPQHF.

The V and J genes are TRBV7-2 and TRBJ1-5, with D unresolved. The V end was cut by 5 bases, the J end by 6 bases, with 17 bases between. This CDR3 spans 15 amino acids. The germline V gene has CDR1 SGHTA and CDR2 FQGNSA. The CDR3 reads CASSIDSTRGQPQHF. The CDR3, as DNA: TGTGCCAGCAGCATTGACTCGACCCGGGGTCAGCCCCAGCATTTT.

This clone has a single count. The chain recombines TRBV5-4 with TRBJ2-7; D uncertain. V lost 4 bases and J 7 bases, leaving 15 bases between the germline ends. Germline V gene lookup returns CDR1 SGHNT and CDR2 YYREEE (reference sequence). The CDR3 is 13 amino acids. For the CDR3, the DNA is TGTGCCAGCAGCATGACTGAACTCCGGGAGCAGTACTTC. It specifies CASSMTELREQYF.

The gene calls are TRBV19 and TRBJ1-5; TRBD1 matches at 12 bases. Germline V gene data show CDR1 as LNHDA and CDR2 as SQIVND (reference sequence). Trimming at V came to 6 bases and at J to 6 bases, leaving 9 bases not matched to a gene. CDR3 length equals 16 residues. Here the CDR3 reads CASSLMGQGASQPQHF. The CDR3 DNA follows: TGTGCCAGTAGCCTCATGGGACAGGGGGCTTCTCAGCCCCAGCATTTT.

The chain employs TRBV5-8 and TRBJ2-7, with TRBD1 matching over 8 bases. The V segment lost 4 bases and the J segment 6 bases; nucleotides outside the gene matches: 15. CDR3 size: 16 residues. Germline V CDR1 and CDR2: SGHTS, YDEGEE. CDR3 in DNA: TGTGCCAGCAGCCGTCCAGGGGGCTCACTACTACGCGAGCAGTACTTC. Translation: CASSRPGGSLLREQYF.

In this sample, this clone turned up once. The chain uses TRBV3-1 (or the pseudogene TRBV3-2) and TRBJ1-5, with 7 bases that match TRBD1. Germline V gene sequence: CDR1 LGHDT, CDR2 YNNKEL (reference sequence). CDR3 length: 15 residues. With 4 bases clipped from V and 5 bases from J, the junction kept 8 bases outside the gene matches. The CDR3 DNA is TGTGCCAGCAGCCGGGACAGTGGCAGCTATCAGCCCCAGCATTTT. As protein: CASSRDSGSYQPQHF.

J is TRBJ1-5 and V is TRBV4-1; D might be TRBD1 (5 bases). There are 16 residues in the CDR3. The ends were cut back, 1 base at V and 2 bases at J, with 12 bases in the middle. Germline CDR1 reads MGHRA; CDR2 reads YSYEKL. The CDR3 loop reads CASSQGRWGGNQPQHF. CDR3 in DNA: TGCGCCAGCAGCCAAGGCAGGTGGGGGGGCAATCAGCCCCAGCATTTT.

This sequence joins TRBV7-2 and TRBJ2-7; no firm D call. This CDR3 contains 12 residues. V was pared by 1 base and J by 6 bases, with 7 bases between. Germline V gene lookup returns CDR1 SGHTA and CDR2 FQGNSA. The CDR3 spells CASSLVRFEQYF. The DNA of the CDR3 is TGTGCCAGCAGCTTAGTGCGGTTCGAGCAGTACTTC.

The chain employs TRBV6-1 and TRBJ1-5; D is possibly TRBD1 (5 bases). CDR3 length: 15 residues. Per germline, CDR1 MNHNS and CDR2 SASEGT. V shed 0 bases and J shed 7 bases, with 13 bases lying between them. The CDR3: CASSEALVRDQPQHF. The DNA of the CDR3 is TGTGCCAGCAGTGAAGCGCTGGTGAGGGACCAGCCCCAGCATTTT.

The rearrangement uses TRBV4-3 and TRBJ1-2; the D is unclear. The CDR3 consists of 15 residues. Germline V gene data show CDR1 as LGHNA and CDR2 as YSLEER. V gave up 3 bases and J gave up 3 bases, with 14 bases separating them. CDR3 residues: CASSHAAASDYGYTF. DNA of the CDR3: TGCGCCAGCAGCCACGCCGCTGCCAGTGACTATGGCTACACCTTC.

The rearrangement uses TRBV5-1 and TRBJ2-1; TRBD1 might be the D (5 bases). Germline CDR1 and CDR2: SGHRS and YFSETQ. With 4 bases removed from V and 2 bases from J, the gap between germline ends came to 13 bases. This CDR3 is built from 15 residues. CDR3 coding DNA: TGCGCCAGCAGCGCCACAGGTGAGGCCTACAATGAGCAGTTCTTC. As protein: CASSATGEAYNEQFF.

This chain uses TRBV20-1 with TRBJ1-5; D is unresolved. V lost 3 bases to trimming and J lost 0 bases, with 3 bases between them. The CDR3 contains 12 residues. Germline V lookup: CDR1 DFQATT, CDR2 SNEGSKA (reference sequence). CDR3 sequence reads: CSASNSNQPQHF. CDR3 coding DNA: TGCAGTGCTAGTAATAGCAATCAGCCCCAGCATTTT.

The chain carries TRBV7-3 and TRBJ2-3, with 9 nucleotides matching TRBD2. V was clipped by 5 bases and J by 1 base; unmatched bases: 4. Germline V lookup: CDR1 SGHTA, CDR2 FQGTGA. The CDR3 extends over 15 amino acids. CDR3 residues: CASSMRTSGTDTQYF. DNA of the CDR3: TGTGCCAGCAGCATGAGGACTAGCGGCACAGATACGCAGTATTTT. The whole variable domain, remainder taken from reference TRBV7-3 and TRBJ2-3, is GAGVSQTPSNKVTEKGKYVELRCDPISGHTALYWYRQSLGQGPEFLIYFQGTGAADDSGLPNDRFFAVRPEGSVSTLKIQRTERGDSAVYLCASSMRTSGTDTQYFGPGTRLTVL.